A single sample is the source of the 29 T cell receptor beta chains below, sequenced in a study of response to subunit inactivated influenza vaccine. TCRdb re-called the RT-PCR reads through MiXCR, storing one row per CDR3 protein. The sample holds 550,000 to 650,000 distinct CDR3 sequences, 12% seen once. Here the sequenced sample was PBMCs from blood, taken on the day of vaccination. Receptors were obtained from a man in his fifties or sixties who received an inactivated influenza vaccine.

This clonotype was recorded at least ten times. The V call is TRBV28, the J call TRBJ2-2, with TRBD2 identical over 7 bases. Trimming removed 4 bases from V and 3 bases from J; junction bases left unmatched: 5. The CDR3 covers 15 residues. CDR1 MDHEN and CDR2 SYDVKM come from the germline V gene. The CDR3 reads CASSSSREYTGELFF. DNA for the CDR3: TGTGCCAGCAGTTCCTCGCGGGAGTACACCGGGGAGCTGTTTTTT.

This chain joins TRBV20-1 and TRBJ2-6; TRBD1 matches at 11 bases. CDR1 is DFQATT and CDR2 is SNEGSKA in the germline V gene (reference sequence). The CDR3 extends over 15 amino acids. After removal of 8 bases from V and 2 bases from J, the junction contained 5 bases not matched to a gene. The CDR3 region is CSLGQGGPGANVLTF. CDR3 coding DNA: TGCAGTTTGGGACAGGGGGGACCTGGGGCCAACGTCCTGACTTTC.

The rearrangement links TRBV28 to TRBJ2-1, with TRBD2 identical over 9 bases. The V gene's germline CDR1 is MDHEN and CDR2 SYDVKM. The CDR3 runs to 15 residues. The ends lost 6 bases at V and 9 bases at J; junction bases unmatched: 12. CDR3 sequence reads: CASRSGRFRGVEQFF. CDR3 bases: TGTGCCAGCAGAAGCGGGAGGTTTCGGGGCGTTGAGCAGTTCTTC. Complete variable domain (other parts from reference TRBV28 and TRBJ2-1): DVKVTQSSRYLVKRTGEKVFLECVQDMDHENMFWYRQDPGLGLRLIYFSYDVKMKEKGDIPEGYSVSREKKERFSLILESASTNQTSMYLCASRSGRFRGVEQFFGPGTRLTVL.

This clonotype was found many times. This chain joins TRBV9 and TRBJ1-4; D ambiguous. Trimming took 0 bases from V and 4 from J, leaving 10 bases between them. This CDR3 is built from 15 residues. CDR1 SGDLS and CDR2 YYNGEE come from the germline V gene. CDR3 DNA: TGTGCCAGCAGCGTAGAACCTACGGGTAATGAAAAACTGTTTTTT. This sequence encodes CASSVEPTGNEKLFF.

The chain is built from TRBV9 and TRBJ1-1, with a weak D call TRBD1 (6 bases). The CDR3 has 13 amino acids. V gave up 7 bases and J gave up 3 bases, with 13 bases separating them. Germline V gene lookup returns CDR1 SGDLS and CDR2 YYNGEE. For the CDR3, the DNA is TGTGCCAGCGGGGCAGGGGTCGACACTGAAGCTTTCTTT. Protein product: CASGAGVDTEAFF.

This clonotype was detected a few times. This chain connects TRBV4-3 to TRBJ2-7, with TRBD2 matching over 7 bases. Losses at the gene ends were 0 bases for V and 0 bases for J; bases not matched to a gene: 5. CDR3 size: 16 residues. Germline CDR1 and CDR2: LGHNA and YSLEER. The CDR3 DNA is TGCGCCAGCAGCCAAGATCTCGGCGGGAGCTCCTACGAGCAGTACTTC. Translation gives CASSQDLGGSSYEQYF.

This clonotype was recorded many times. The rearrangement links TRBV12-3 or TRBV12-4 to TRBJ1-3; no definite D call. The CDR3 is made up of 13 amino acids. Trimming removed 7 bases from V and 0 bases from J, with 7 bases in between. The CDR3 nucleotides are TGTGCCAGCACCCCGAGCTCTGGAAACACCATATATTTT. This codes for CASTPSSGNTIYF.

This sequence joins TRBV7-8 and TRBJ2-2; 8 nucleotides agree with TRBD2. CDR3 size: 19 residues. V lost 4 bases to trimming and J lost 0 bases; unmatched junction nucleotides: 13. The germline gives CDR1 SGHVS, CDR2 FQNEAQ. The CDR3 sequence: CASSSFGGIAGSNTGELFF. In DNA form, the CDR3 reads TGTGCCAGCAGCTCCTTTGGGGGGATAGCGGGGTCGAACACCGGGGAGCTGTTTTTT.

This clonotype was seen only a few times. This chain joins TRBV4-1 and TRBJ1-2; 8 nucleotides line up with TRBD1. The V gene end was trimmed by 1 base and the J gene end by 5 bases; junction bases not matched to a gene: 9. Germline lookup yields CDR1 MGHRA and CDR2 YSYEKL. The CDR3 is 16 residues long. The CDR3, as DNA: TGCGCCAGCAGCCAAGGAGTAGCCAGGGGGCTTTATGGCTACACCTTC. It is translated as CASSQGVARGLYGYTF.

V and J are TRBV18 and TRBJ2-3, with 8 bases lining up with TRBD1. Per the germline V gene, CDR1 is KGHSH and CDR2 is LQKENI. Losses at the gene ends were 8 bases for V and 6 bases for J; bases not matched to a gene: 7. This CDR3 has 13 residues. In DNA, the CDR3 is TGTGCCAGCCGGACAGGGCGCTTGGATACGCAGTATTTT. Its protein is CASRTGRLDTQYF.

This clonotype was seen a few times. The rearrangement links TRBV12-3 or TRBV12-4 to TRBJ1-2; no clear D gene. CDR3 size: 13 residues. The V gene lost 7 bases and the J gene lost 3 bases, with 12 bases spanning the gap. CDR3 DNA sequence: TGTGCCAGCACCCGGAGCGGGGACTATGGCTACACCTTC. Translation: CASTRSGDYGYTF.

This clonotype occurred many times. V usage is TRBV28 and J usage is TRBJ2-3; no clear D gene. The V gene lost 4 bases and the J gene lost 2 bases, with 10 bases spanning the gap. Looked up from germline, CDR1 is MDHEN and CDR2 is SYDVKM. The CDR3 length is 14 residues. CDR3 loop: CASSSGVYTDTQYF. The CDR3 DNA reads as TGTGCCAGCAGTTCGGGTGTCTACACAGATACGCAGTATTTT.

This clonotype appeared a few times. The chain joins TRBV9 to TRBJ2-3, with 9 positions matching TRBD2. Unmatched junction bases numbered 7, after V lost 5 bases and J lost 6 bases. The germline V gene encodes CDR1 SGDLS and CDR2 YYNGEE. The CDR3 has 14 residues. The CDR3: CASSAGGGIDTQYF. The DNA for the CDR3 is TGTGCCAGCAGTGCGGGGGGGGGAATTGATACGCAGTATTTT. The full variable domain, rest sourced from reference TRBV9 and TRBJ2-3, is DSGVTQTPKHLITATGQRVTLRCSPRSGDLSVYWYQQSLDQGLQFLIQYYNGEERAKGNILERFSAQQFPDLHSELNLSSLELGDSALYFCASSAGGGIDTQYFGPGTRLTVL.

At least ten counts were recorded for this clonotype. The V and J genes are TRBV7-2 and TRBJ1-4; D unresolved. Germline assignment: CDR1 SGHTA and CDR2 FQGNSA. The CDR3 covers 15 residues. V lost 5 bases, J lost 4 bases, and 14 bases lay in between. This CDR3 reads CASSPSPHVNEKLFF. Written as DNA, the CDR3 is TGTGCCAGCAGCCCCTCCCCCCATGTTAATGAAAAACTGTTTTTT.

In this sample, this clonotype turned up a few times. The V gene is TRBV5-1, the J gene TRBJ2-3, with D uncertain. The CDR3 has 13 amino acids. Looked up from germline, CDR1 is SGHRS and CDR2 is YFSETQ. Trimming removed 5 bases at V and 3 bases at J, with 10 bases between. The CDR3 loop is CASSVETTDTQYF. The CDR3 DNA sequence: TGCGCCAGCAGTGTTGAGACGACAGATACGCAGTATTTT.

The table lists this clonotype with many counts. The chain recombines TRBV18 with TRBJ2-7; D call uncertain. Germline CDR1 reads KGHSH; CDR2 reads LQKENI. Deletions cut 3 bases from V and 0 bases from J, with 6 bases between. This CDR3 spans 13 amino acids. Here the CDR3 DNA reads TGTGCCAGCTCACCCCCGAGCTCCTACGAGCAGTACTTC. Protein: CASSPPSSYEQYF.

This chain connects TRBV27 to TRBJ1-2, with a possible D match to TRBD1 (5 bases). Trimming took 5 bases from V and 6 from J, leaving 13 bases between them. The germline V gene has CDR1 MNHEY and CDR2 SMNVEV (reference sequence). CDR3 length: 13 amino acids. The chain's CDR3 is CASSLTVGHGYTF. CDR3 nucleotides: TGTGCCAGCAGTCTAACGGTGGGACATGGCTACACCTTC.

This clonotype was found a few times. The chain combines TRBV15 with TRBJ2-3, with D uncertain. V was clipped by 0 bases and J by 0 bases, with 7 bases between them. The CDR3 is 15 amino acids. From germline, CDR1 is LNHNV and CDR2 YYDKDF (reference sequence). The CDR3 region has the DNA TGTGCCACCAGCAGAGAGGCGCGGAGCACAGATACGCAGTATTTT. This sequence encodes CATSREARSTDTQYF. Based on the CDR3 plus reference TRBV15 and TRBJ2-3, the full variable domain is DAMVIQNPRYQVTQFGKPVTLSCSQTLNHNVMYWYQQKSSQAPKLLFHYYDKDFNNEADTPDNFQSRRPNTSFCFLDIRSPGLGDTAMYLCATSREARSTDTQYFGPGTRLTVL.

The rearrangement uses TRBV9 and TRBJ2-5; possibly TRBD2 for D (6 bases). CDR3 length equals 15 residues. V dropped 4 bases and J dropped 5 bases, with 18 bases sitting between them. CDR1 is SGDLS, CDR2 YYNGEE, per germline. The CDR3 DNA is TGTGCCAGCAGCCCCACGGGACTCCCGGGGGAGACCCAGTACTTC. It is translated as CASSPTGLPGETQYF.

The sample holds many counts of this clonotype. V and J are TRBV7-2 and TRBJ2-3, with TRBD2 matching over 7 bases. The CDR3 length is 13 residues. CDR1 and CDR2 (germline): SGHTA, FQGNSA. Unmatched junction bases numbered 5, after V lost 6 bases and J lost 5 bases. As DNA, the CDR3 is TGTGCCAGCAGTTGGGGGGGGGGAGATACGCAGTATTTT. This encodes CASSWGGGDTQYF.

Ten or more counts support this clonotype. The genes are TRBV20-1 and TRBJ2-7; no reliable D call. V was shortened by 0 bases and J by 0 bases, with 6 bases between the two germline ends. Germline-derived CDR1 and CDR2 are DFQATT and SNEGSKA (reference sequence). The CDR3 extends over 13 amino acids. The CDR3 region is CSARDYSSYEQYF. DNA of the CDR3: TGCAGTGCTAGAGACTATAGCTCCTACGAGCAGTACTTC.

This clonotype was detected many times. J is TRBJ1-5 and V is TRBV18; D is possibly TRBD1 (5 bases). CDR1 and CDR2 (germline): KGHSH, LQKENI. V lost 8 bases to trimming and J lost 0 bases, with 11 bases between them. The length of the CDR3 is 14 residues. CDR3 residues: CASSPGNSNQPQHF. As DNA, the CDR3 is TGTGCCAGCAGTCCAGGGAATAGCAATCAGCCCCAGCATTTT.

This clonotype was found many times. The rearrangement links TRBV7-6 to TRBJ2-5, with D tentatively TRBD2 (5 bases). The length of the CDR3 is 13 residues. Germline V gene sequence: CDR1 SGHVS, CDR2 FNYEAQ. The V and J ends lost 5 bases and 4 bases respectively, with 11 bases between them. The CDR3 sequence: CASSPIGGETQYF. As DNA, the CDR3 is TGTGCCAGCAGCCCTATTGGAGGAGAGACCCAGTACTTC.

This clonotype was detected ten times or more. CDR3 in DNA: TGTGCCAGCAGCTACCGTAGCCGGATCCTGGAAGCTTTCTTT. Residues: CASSYRSRILEAFF. The chain is built from TRBV12-3 or TRBV12-4 and TRBJ1-1; D gene unclear. The CDR3 has 14 amino acids. V lost 6 bases and J 8 bases, leaving 19 bases between the germline ends.

This clonotype was observed a few times. The rearrangement links TRBV2 to TRBJ2-3; D uncertain. The CDR3 extends over 13 amino acids. Germline V gene lookup returns CDR1 SNHLY and CDR2 FYNNEI. V was pared by 4 bases and J by 4 bases, with 9 bases between. CDR3 sequence (DNA): TGTGCCAGCAGTGGCAACAGCCCAGATACGCAGTATTTT. It is translated as CASSGNSPDTQYF.

The chain is built from TRBV12-3 or TRBV12-4 and TRBJ2-2; possible D gene TRBD2, 6 bases. Deletions cut 5 bases from V and 7 bases from J, with 14 bases between. This CDR3 region has 14 residues. As DNA, the CDR3 is TGTGCCAGCAGTCCTAGTCGGGGGAACGGGGAGCTGTTTTTT. Encoded protein: CASSPSRGNGELFF.

This rearrangement joins TRBV27 to TRBJ2-7, with TRBD2 matching over 10 bases. Germline values: CDR1 MNHEY, CDR2 SMNVEV (reference sequence). This CDR3 spans 15 amino acids. V dropped 5 bases and J dropped 4; count of bases not matched to a gene: 8. The CDR3 spells CASSPLGSGGYEQYF. CDR3 bases: TGTGCCAGCAGTCCGCTGGGTAGCGGGGGGTACGAGCAGTACTTC.

V and J are TRBV24-1 and TRBJ2-1, with 7 bases matching TRBD1. The V gene end was trimmed by 5 bases and the J gene end by 2 bases; junction bases not matched to a gene: 8. The germline V gene has CDR1 KGHDR and CDR2 SFDVKD. This CDR3 contains 16 residues. CDR3 coding DNA: TGTGCCACCAGTGGCGAGGGGGCTACGACCTACAATGAGCAGTTCTTC. Its translation: CATSGEGATTYNEQFF.

The sample holds a few counts of this clonotype. This sequence joins TRBV7-2 and TRBJ2-7, with TRBD2 matching over 9 bases. V was pared by 5 bases and J by 5 bases, with 10 bases of the junction left unmatched. CDR1 is SGHTA, CDR2 FQGNSA, per germline. The CDR3 has 15 amino acids. CDR3 sequence (DNA): TGTGCCAGCAGCCCCGTCTCCGGGACTAGCAACGAGCAGTACTTC. This codes for CASSPVSGTSNEQYF. Full variable domain (rest looked up from reference TRBV7-2 and TRBJ2-7): GAGVSQSPSNKVTEKGKDVELRCDPISGHTALYWYRQSLGQGLEFLIYFQGNSAPDKSGLPSDRFSAERTGGSVSTLTIQRTQQEDSAVYLCASSPVSGTSNEQYFGPGTRLTVT.